The 19 T cell receptor beta chains below come from one sample, sequenced in a study of OX40 agonist ivuxolimab in advanced cancers. The library was produced with the immunoSEQ multiplex PCR assay. Here the immuneACCESS table is served through TCRdb, limited to in-frame sequences with V and J called. Missing clones are a known gap in these copies; in checked studies unresolved V genes cover under half, and the rest lacks a known reason. The sample includes 76,000 or so clones, with approximately 85% observed a single time. The top ten constitute around 5.1% of the sample. The sample consisted of CD4+ or CD8+ T cells sorted from blood, taken in a trial of the OX40 agonist ivuxolimab. Every receptor here comes from an adult with an advanced solid tumor such as melanoma, head and neck, liver or kidney cancer.

The chain employs TRBV12-5 and TRBJ1-1; 10 bases are shared with TRBD1. After removal of 4 bases from V and 1 base from J, the junction contained 18 bases not matched to a gene. CDR3 size: 20 residues. CDR1 LGHNT and CDR2 FRNRAP come from the germline V gene. The CDR3 DNA is TGTGCTAGTGGTTCACCCCTCCGGGACAGGGGCCCCTTAGGGAACACTGAAGCTTTCTTT. As protein: CASGSPLRDRGPLGNTEAFF.

Concerning this clone itself: The germline gene is not matched at one end of the junction; a read error may be the cause. Distinct nucleotide sequences in the sample also encode this CDR3. The chain employs TRBV6-5 and TRBJ1-2; weak D call: TRBD1 (5 bases). CDR3 length: 15 amino acids. CDR1 and CDR2 (germline): MNHEY, SVGAGI. Written as DNA, the CDR3 is TGTGCCAGTAGTTACTCGGGTACAAGAGGGGATGGCTACACCTTC. Translation: CASSYSGTRGDGYTF.

This rearrangement joins TRBV6-1 to TRBJ2-7, with 10 nucleotides matching TRBD1. V lost 5 bases to trimming and J lost 0 bases; unmatched junction nucleotides: 4. The CDR3 is made up of 15 amino acids. CDR1 MNHNS and CDR2 SASEGT come from the germline V gene. In nucleotides, the CDR3 is TGTGCCAGCAGTAGGGACAGGGGATACTCCTACGAGCAGTACTTC. Amino acids: CASSRDRGYSYEQYF.

The rearrangement joins TRBV7-9 to TRBJ2-7; D unclear. The CDR3 runs 13 residues. Trimming removed 0 bases at V and 0 bases at J, with 3 bases between. Per germline, CDR1 SEHNR and CDR2 FQNEAQ (reference sequence). The CDR3 protein is CASSLAFSYEQYF. As DNA, the CDR3 is TGTGCCAGCAGCTTAGCTTTCTCCTACGAGCAGTACTTC.

J is TRBJ1-1 and V is TRBV19; 8 bases map to TRBD1. CDR3 length equals 14 residues. CDR1 is LNHDA, CDR2 SQIVND, per germline (reference sequence). V lost 5 bases and J lost 6; bases outside the gene matches: 8. The CDR3, as DNA: TGTGCCAGTAGTCGGGAGGACAGGGCCCCTGAAGCTTTCTTT. Amino acid sequence: CASSREDRAPEAFF.

CDR3 sequence reads: CASREGETEAFF. Here the CDR3 DNA reads TGCGCCAGCAGGGAAGGGGAAACTGAAGCTTTCTTT. The rearrangement links TRBV5-1 to TRBJ1-1, with a tentative D call TRBD1 (5 bases). Deletions cut 5 bases from V and 5 bases from J, with 10 bases between. Looked up from germline, CDR1 is SGHRS and CDR2 is YFSETQ. This CDR3 is built from 12 residues. The full variable domain, completed using reference TRBV5-1 and TRBJ1-1, is KAGVTQTPRYLIKTRGQQVTLSCSPISGHRSVSWYQQTPGQGLQFLFEYFSETQRNKGNFPGRFSGRQFSNSRSEMNVSTLELGDSALYLCASREGETEAFFGQGTRLTVV.

The genes are TRBV29-1 and TRBJ1-1; D ambiguous. Germline CDR1 and CDR2: SQVTM and ANQGSEA. The CDR3 is 13 residues long. The V gene lost 5 bases and the J gene lost 1 base, with 11 bases spanning the gap. CDR3 amino acids: CSVQRQANTEAFF. The CDR3 DNA reads as TGCAGCGTTCAGAGGCAGGCGAACACTGAAGCTTTCTTT.

V usage is TRBV5-6 and J usage is TRBJ2-5; 8 bases are a match to TRBD2. Per germline, CDR1 SGHDT and CDR2 YYEEEE. The length of the CDR3 is 18 residues. V dropped 2 bases and J dropped 3; count of bases not matched to a gene: 15. CDR3 sequence (DNA): TGTGCCAGCAGCTTACGTACCTCGAGCGGGAGAGGGAAAGAGACCCAGTACTTC. It codes for CASSLRTSSGRGKETQYF. The variable domain in full, with the rest retrieved from reference TRBV5-6 and TRBJ2-5, is DAGVTQSPTHLIKTRGQQVTLRCSPKSGHDTVSWYQQALGQGPQFIFQYYEEEERQRGNFPDRFSGHQFPNYSSELNVNALLLGDSALYLCASSLRTSSGRGKETQYFGPGTRLLVL.

CDR3: CASSSSKTGSSYEQYF. In DNA, the CDR3 is TGCGCCAGCAGCTCAAGTAAGACAGGGAGTTCCTACGAGCAGTACTTC. The rearrangement links TRBV5-1 to TRBJ2-7, with 7 bases lining up with TRBD1. Germline CDR1 reads SGHRS; CDR2 reads YFSETQ. The CDR3 runs 16 residues. The V and J ends lost 3 bases and 1 base, in that order; junction bases with no gene match: 10.

The V and J genes are TRBV5-6 and TRBJ1-6; 7 bases fit TRBD1. Trimming at V came to 0 bases and at J to 9 bases, leaving 3 bases not matched to a gene. The CDR3 runs 14 residues. Germline CDR1 and CDR2: SGHDT and YYEEEE. As DNA, the CDR3 is TGTGCCAGCAGCTTGGAGGGGGCTGGTTCACCCCTCCACTTT. It codes for CASSLEGAGSPLHF.

The chain has TRBV5-1 and TRBJ1-2, with D possibly being TRBD1 (5 bases). Trimming removed 2 bases from V and 4 bases from J, with 9 bases in between. This CDR3 has 13 residues. Germline V gene sequence: CDR1 SGHRS, CDR2 YFSETQ. The CDR3 region has the DNA TGCGCCAGCAGCTTACAGGATTCCTATGGCTACACCTTC. Its protein product is CASSLQDSYGYTF.

This sequence joins TRBV27 and TRBJ2-1; TRBD1 is a possible D gene (5 bases). In germline, CDR1 is MNHEY, CDR2 SMNVEV (reference sequence). The CDR3 loop spans 12 amino acids. V was pared by 4 bases and J by 7 bases, with 8 bases between. The CDR3 DNA follows: TGTGCCAGCAGTTCGACAGCGAATGAGCAGTTCTTC. Protein sequence: CASSSTANEQFF.

The chain employs TRBV7-9 and TRBJ2-2; D remains unclear. Trimming removed 6 bases at V and 1 base at J, with 12 bases between. This CDR3 has 15 residues. The germline V gene has CDR1 SEHNR and CDR2 FQNEAQ (reference sequence). The CDR3 sequence: CASRPGPKNTGELFF. CDR3 DNA sequence: TGTGCCAGCAGACCCGGGCCAAAGAACACCGGGGAGCTGTTTTTT.

This chain uses TRBV19 with TRBJ1-1; D is possibly TRBD1 (6 bases). Germline assignment: CDR1 LNHDA and CDR2 SQIVND (reference sequence). The V gene lost 7 bases and the J gene lost 2 bases, with 14 bases spanning the gap. There are 14 residues in the CDR3. The CDR3 reads CASNPGTSNTEAFF. The CDR3 DNA follows: TGTGCCAGTAACCCGGGGACATCAAACACTGAAGCTTTCTTT.

The chain links TRBV5-1 to TRBJ1-3; unclear D gene. Trimming took 0 bases from V and 0 from J, leaving 10 bases between them. CDR3 length: 16 residues. Germline CDR1 SGHRS, CDR2 YFSETQ. CDR3 protein: CASSLAWGSSGNTIYF. In nucleotides, the CDR3 is TGCGCCAGCAGCTTGGCCTGGGGATCCTCTGGAAACACCATATATTTT.

The V call is TRBV5-6, the J call TRBJ2-5; a possible D gene is TRBD1 (7 bases). Germline CDR1 and CDR2: SGHDT and YYEEEE. The CDR3 spans 15 residues. V was clipped by 2 bases and J by 3 bases, with 14 bases between them. CDR3 nucleotide sequence: TGTGCCAGCAGCTTCCGGGGCGGGACAGAAGAGACCCAGTACTTC. It is translated as CASSFRGGTEETQYF.

The chain uses TRBV19 and TRBJ1-5; D is undetermined. The CDR3 length is 15 residues. V was pared by 1 base and J by 0 bases, with 7 bases between. CDR1 and CDR2 (germline): LNHDA, SQIVND (reference sequence). DNA of the CDR3: TGTGCCAGTAGTATAGGACTTCTTAGCAATCAGCCCCAGCATTTT. This gives the protein CASSIGLLSNQPQHF.

The rearrangement uses TRBV5-6 and TRBJ2-1, with 9 bases fitting TRBD1. J lost 4 bases, V lost 4 bases, and 9 bases had no gene match. CDR3 size: 16 residues. Per germline, CDR1 SGHDT and CDR2 YYEEEE. The CDR3 nucleotides are TGTGCCAGCAGCCCGGGTGACAGGGGGACTTACAATGAGCAGTTCTTC. This gives the protein CASSPGDRGTYNEQFF.

This clone was seen more than once but under ten times. This rearrangement joins TRBV27 to TRBJ1-1; D gene uncertain. The V gene's germline CDR1 is MNHEY and CDR2 SMNVEV (reference sequence). The V and J ends lost 5 bases and 1 base respectively, with 5 bases between them. This CDR3 is built from 12 residues. The CDR3 DNA sequence: TGTGCCAGCAGTCAATGGAACACTGAAGCTTTCTTT. Residues: CASSQWNTEAFF.